These T cell receptor beta chains were read from a single sample in a study of technical replicates of blood from a handful of donors. Only in-frame clones appear in the TCRdb table, and some are missing; sequencing was by immunoSEQ multiplex PCR. Of approximately 85,000 clones in the sample, about 92% were seen once. The sequenced material came from T cells isolated from PBMCs. These receptors all stem from a human donor in good health. The CDR3 runs from the conserved cysteine through the conserved F or W. The D gene is left open where the match is weak. Only some rows state a clone size, as once, few, many or a class for expanded clones.

V gene: TRBV7-9; D gene: .; clone size: .; J gene: TRBJ2-7; CDR3 DNA: TGTGCCAGCAGTGTCCTCTACGAGCAGTACTTC; CDR3 protein: CASSVLYEQYF
V gene: TRBV6-6; D gene: TRBD1; clone size: .; J gene: TRBJ2-1; CDR3 DNA: TGTGCCAGCAGTAGGGGACAGGGGGAAGTCAATGAGCAGTTCTTC; CDR3 protein: CASSRGQGEVNEQFF
V gene: TRBV11-3; D gene: .; clone size: .; J gene: TRBJ2-5; CDR3 DNA: TGTGCCAGCAGCCCTAACCAAGAGTCCCAGTACTTC; CDR3 protein: CASSPNQESQYF
V gene: TRBV2; D gene: TRBD1; clone size: .; J gene: TRBJ1-5; CDR3 DNA: TGTGCCAGCAGGGAAAACAGGGGTGGCAATCAGCCCCAGCATTTT; CDR3 protein: CASRENRGGNQPQHF
V gene: TRBV14; D gene: .; clone size: .; J gene: TRBJ1-4; CDR3 DNA: TGTGCCAGCAGCCAAGTTGCGGGGGGACGGGTCACAACTAATGAAAAACTGTTTTTT; CDR3 protein: CASSQVAGGRVTTNEKLFF
V gene: TRBV4-1; D gene: .; clone size: few; J gene: TRBJ1-5; CDR3 DNA: TGCGCCAGCAGCCAAGTCCCTGGACAGAATCAGCCCCAGCATTTT; CDR3 protein: CASSQVPGQNQPQHF
V gene: TRBV19; D gene: TRBD1; clone size: .; J gene: TRBJ2-7; CDR3 DNA: TGTGCCAGTAGTCGACGACAGGGAAAGTCCTACGAGCAGTACTTC; CDR3 protein: CASSRRQGKSYEQYF
V gene: TRBV7-3; D gene: TRBD2; clone size: once; J gene: TRBJ2-5; CDR3 DNA: TGTGCCAGCAGCTTACTAGCGGGCGGTGGAGAGACCCAGTACTTC; CDR3 protein: CASSLLAGGGETQYF
V gene: TRBV27; D gene: .; clone size: .; J gene: TRBJ2-5; CDR3 DNA: TGTGCCAGCAAGGATAGTTCCCACCCAGGGACCCAGTACTTC; CDR3 protein: CASKDSSHPGTQYF
V gene: TRBV7-2; D gene: TRBD2; clone size: .; J gene: TRBJ2-1; CDR3 DNA: TGTGCCAGCAGCTTACGCCTAGCGGGAGCCCTCAATGAGCAGTTCTTC; CDR3 protein: CASSLRLAGALNEQFF
V gene: TRBV7-9; D gene: .; clone size: .; J gene: TRBJ1-5; CDR3 DNA: TGTGCCAGCAGCTTAACAACAGATCAGCCCCAGCATTTT; CDR3 protein: CASSLTTDQPQHF
V gene: TRBV5-4; D gene: TRBD1; clone size: .; J gene: TRBJ1-1; CDR3 DNA: TGTGCCAGCAGCGCCCGGGACAGGGAAGCTTTCTTT; CDR3 protein: CASSARDREAFF
V gene: TRBV4-1; D gene: TRBD1; clone size: once; J gene: TRBJ2-2; CDR3 DNA: TGCGCCAGCAGCCCCGGACAGGGGGCTCTTTACGGGGAGCTGTTTTTT; CDR3 protein: CASSPGQGALYGELFF
V gene: TRBV30; D gene: TRBD2; clone size: .; J gene: TRBJ2-3; CDR3 DNA: TGTGCCTGGAGTGCACTGGGGGGGAGATCAGATACGCAGTATTTT; CDR3 protein: CAWSALGGRSDTQYF
V gene: TRBV5-1; D gene: TRBD1; clone size: .; J gene: TRBJ2-3; CDR3 DNA: TGCGCCAGCAGTCCCGGGACAGGGGGCTCAGATACGCAGTATTTT; CDR3 protein: CASSPGTGGSDTQYF
V gene: TRBV29-1; D gene: TRBD1; clone size: .; J gene: TRBJ2-1; CDR3 DNA: TGCAGCGTTATTCCCGGGACAGGGAAACAGCAGTTCTTC; CDR3 protein: CSVIPGTGKQQFF
V gene: TRBV7-6; D gene: .; clone size: .; J gene: TRBJ1-2; CDR3 DNA: TGTGCCAGCAGCTTAGGACGGACAGCGAACTATGGCTACACCTTC; CDR3 protein: CASSLGRTANYGYTF
V gene: TRBV2; D gene: TRBD2; clone size: .; J gene: TRBJ2-7; CDR3 DNA: TGTGCCAGCACCGGAGGGCGGCTAGCGGCCCGACAGCAGTACTTC; CDR3 protein: CASTGGRLAARQQYF
V gene: TRBV10-3; D gene: .; clone size: few; J gene: TRBJ1-5; CDR3 DNA: TGTGCCATCAGTGAGGGGTCGGAGAAGCCCCAGCATTTT; CDR3 protein: CAISEGSEKPQHF
V gene: TRBV11-2; D gene: TRBD2; clone size: .; J gene: TRBJ2-7; CDR3 DNA: TGTGCCAGCAGCCCCTCCGAGCTAGCGGAAGCCTACGAGCAGTACTTC; CDR3 protein: CASSPSELAEAYEQYF
V gene: TRBV5-1; D gene: TRBD2; clone size: .; J gene: TRBJ2-1; CDR3 DNA: TGCGCCAGCATGAGCCTAGCGGGAGGGGGGGCATACAATGAGCAGTTCTTC; CDR3 protein: CASMSLAGGGAYNEQFF
V gene: TRBV27; D gene: .; clone size: .; J gene: TRBJ2-3; CDR3 DNA: TGTGCCAGCAGTTTTGGAGTGCCTAGGCTCACAGATACGCAGTATTTT; CDR3 protein: CASSFGVPRLTDTQYF
V gene: TRBV4-1; D gene: TRBD1; clone size: .; J gene: TRBJ1-3; CDR3 DNA: TGCGCCAGCAGCCAGGACAGGGGTGATAACACCATATATTTT; CDR3 protein: CASSQDRGDNTIYF
V gene: TRBV28; D gene: TRBD1; clone size: .; J gene: TRBJ1-1; CDR3 DNA: TGTGCCAGCAGTACGGGACAGGGGGCGACTGAAGCTTTCTTT; CDR3 protein: CASSTGQGATEAFF
V gene: TRBV18; D gene: TRBD1; clone size: .; J gene: TRBJ1-3; CDR3 DNA: TGTGCCAGCTCACCACGTGGGACAGGGGAGGTTAACACCATATATTTT; CDR3 protein: CASSPRGTGEVNTIYF